These 32 T cell receptor beta chains came from one sample sequenced in a study of OX40 agonist ivuxolimab in advanced cancers. The table came from immunoSEQ multiplex PCR; TCRdb's copy has only in-frame clones and leaves some out. Of around 2,900 clones in the sample, 72% were seen once. The sequenced sample was CD4+ or CD8+ T cells sorted from blood, obtained in a trial of the OX40 agonist ivuxolimab. These receptors all come from an adult with an advanced solid tumor such as melanoma, head and neck, liver or kidney cancer.

The J gene is TRBJ1-3, the V gene TRBV28, with 9 positions matching TRBD1. V dropped 4 bases and J dropped 5; count of bases not matched to a gene: 3. Germline V lookup: CDR1 MDHEN, CDR2 SYDVKM. The CDR3 contains 14 residues. CDR3 in DNA: TGTGCCAGCAGTTGGACAGGGGCCAGAAACACCATATATTTT. Translated, it gives CASSWTGARNTIYF.

This clone is termed large. This chain uses TRBV27 with TRBJ2-7; perhaps TRBD1 as D (5 bases). V was pared by 8 bases and J by 1 base, with 12 bases between. The CDR3 runs to 13 residues. Germline values: CDR1 MNHEY, CDR2 SMNVEV (reference sequence). The CDR3: CASAPGPSYEQYF. Written as DNA, the CDR3 is TGTGCCAGCGCGCCAGGGCCATCCTACGAGCAGTACTTC.

The chain couples TRBV4-2 to TRBJ2-2; D is possibly TRBD2 (6 bases). Germline V gene lookup returns CDR1 LGHNA and CDR2 YNFKEQ. The length of the CDR3 is 16 residues. Trimming took 4 bases from V and 0 from J, leaving 12 bases between them. CDR3 in amino acids: CASSRGRDTNTGELFF. The CDR3 nucleotides are TGTGCCAGCAGCCGAGGGCGGGATACGAACACCGGGGAGCTGTTTTTT.

This clone was recorded a few times. The V and J genes are TRBV6-1 and TRBJ2-3, with 9 bases matching TRBD1. V gave up 3 bases and J gave up 2 bases; unmatched junction bases: 6. This CDR3 has 16 amino acids. CDR1 is MNHNS and CDR2 is SASEGT in the germline V gene. This chain's CDR3 is CASSEYRGLVTDTQYF. CDR3 DNA sequence: TGTGCCAGCAGTGAGTACAGGGGGCTCGTCACAGATACGCAGTATTTT.

A few counts support this clone. The J gene is TRBJ2-1, the V gene TRBV4-2, with D maybe TRBD2 (6 bases). Germline V CDR1 and CDR2: LGHNA, YNFKEQ. The CDR3 runs to 16 residues. Trimming cost V 0 bases and J 8 bases, with 17 bases left between them. This CDR3 reads CASSQDPWVAADEQFF. The CDR3 DNA sequence: TGTGCCAGCAGCCAAGACCCCTGGGTAGCGGCCGATGAGCAGTTCTTC.

The chain joins TRBV5-7 to TRBJ2-7; either TRBD1 or TRBD2 may fit D (5 bases each). TRBV5-7 is placed among ORFs of uncertain function. The germline V and J ends were trimmed by 0 bases and 2 bases, with 12 bases remaining between them. The CDR3 covers 15 residues. This chain's CDR3 is CASSLVGWGTYEQYF. The CDR3 nucleotides read TGTGCCAGCAGCTTGGTTGGGTGGGGGACCTACGAGCAGTACTTC.

A word on this clone: A read error may account for a junction end that differs from germline. The chain joins TRBV6-6 to TRBJ2-7; 8 bases align to TRBD2. The CDR3 extends over 15 amino acids. Germline V gene sequence: CDR1 MNHNY, CDR2 SVGAGI (reference sequence). CDR3 bases: TGTGTCAGCACCAAGACTAGCGTATTCCCCTACGAGCAGTACTTC. This encodes CVSTKTSVFPYEQYF.

This chain connects TRBV11-2 to TRBJ2-7; D is ambiguous. Per the germline V gene, CDR1 is SGHAT and CDR2 is FQNNGV. This CDR3 is 14 amino acids long. The V and J ends lost 0 bases and 5 bases respectively, with 11 bases between them. CDR3 sequence (DNA): TGTGCCAGCAGCTTAGACGGCCCCCTGGACGAGCAGTACTTC. It specifies CASSLDGPLDEQYF.

The chain couples TRBV5-6 to TRBJ2-7, with 9 positions matching TRBD1. Germline CDR1 and CDR2: SGHDT and YYEEEE. V gave up 4 bases and J gave up 4 bases; unmatched junction bases: 12. The CDR3 runs to 16 residues. The CDR3: CASSGGRQGGWYEQYF. In DNA form, the CDR3 reads TGTGCCAGCAGCGGCGGGCGACAGGGGGGCTGGTACGAGCAGTACTTC. The full variable domain, its missing parts supplied by reference TRBV5-6 and TRBJ2-7, is DAGVTQSPTHLIKTRGQQVTLRCSPKSGHDTVSWYQQALGQGPQFIFQYYEEEERQRGNFPDRFSGHQFPNYSSELNVNALLLGDSALYLCASSGGRQGGWYEQYFGPGTRLTVT.

V is TRBV5-1 and J is TRBJ2-5, with D possibly TRBD2 on 6 matching bases. This CDR3 region has 14 residues. Germline lookup yields CDR1 SGHRS and CDR2 YFSETQ. V shed 2 bases and J shed 2 bases, with 10 bases lying between them. The CDR3 sequence is CASSFNGGQETQYF. The CDR3 DNA reads as TGCGCCAGCAGCTTCAACGGGGGTCAAGAGACCCAGTACTTC.

This clone was picked up one time. The genes are TRBV4-1 and TRBJ1-4, with 8 bases aligning to TRBD1. The CDR3 loop spans 14 amino acids. In germline, CDR1 is MGHRA, CDR2 YSYEKL. The J segment lost 8 bases and the V segment lost 2 bases, leaving 4 bases of the junction unmatched. The CDR3 nucleotides read TGCGCCAGCAGCCAACGCACAGGGGGAGAAAAACTGTTTTTT. Its translation: CASSQRTGGEKLFF.

V and J are TRBV28 and TRBJ2-5; TRBD2 aligns across 10 bases. Germline assignment: CDR1 MDHEN and CDR2 SYDVKM. This CDR3 has 13 residues. V gave up 7 bases and J gave up 3 bases; unmatched junction bases: 2. In DNA form, the CDR3 reads TGTGCCAGCATCGGGACTAGCGAAGAGACCCAGTACTTC. Translating it yields CASIGTSEETQYF.

This sequence joins TRBV9 and TRBJ2-3; 7 nucleotides align to TRBD1. The CDR3 consists of 15 residues. CDR1 SGDLS and CDR2 YYNGEE come from the germline V gene. The J segment lost 3 bases and the V segment lost 4 bases, leaving 8 bases of the junction unmatched. DNA of the CDR3: TGTGCCAGCAGCCCCGAGGGGGCAGAGACAGATACGCAGTATTTT. As protein: CASSPEGAETDTQYF. The whole variable domain, filled in from reference TRBV9 and TRBJ2-3, reads DSGVTQTPKHLITATGQRVTLRCSPRSGDLSVYWYQQSLDQGLQFLIQYYNGEERAKGNILERFSAQQFPDLHSELNLSSLELGDSALYFCASSPEGAETDTQYFGPGTRLTVL.

The chain joins TRBV7-8 to TRBJ1-2; 7 nucleotides agree with TRBD1. In germline, CDR1 is SGHVS, CDR2 FQNEAQ. CDR3 size: 14 residues. The trim removed 5 bases at V and 4 bases at J, leaving 7 bases unmatched. CDR3 sequence reads: CASSIGQASYGYTF. The CDR3 nucleotides read TGTGCCAGCAGCATAGGACAGGCCTCCTATGGCTACACCTTC.

This chain links TRBV30 with TRBJ2-2, with D perhaps matching TRBD1 (7 bases). Trimming stripped 4 bases from V and 3 bases from J, with 12 bases between. Germline-derived CDR1 and CDR2 are GTSNPN and SVGIG (reference sequence). This CDR3 is built from 14 residues. The chain's CDR3 is CAWKEGADTGELFF. The CDR3 coding sequence is TGTGCCTGGAAGGAGGGGGCGGACACCGGGGAGCTGTTTTTT.

This clone was detected only once. The rearrangement uses TRBV6-5 and TRBJ2-7; no reliable D call. Trimming removed 2 bases from V and 3 bases from J, with 11 bases in between. Germline lookup yields CDR1 MNHEY and CDR2 SVGAGI. The CDR3 has 14 residues. The CDR3 DNA reads TGTGCCAGCAGTTACATGAGGCAAGACTACGAGCAGTACTTC. This sequence encodes CASSYMRQDYEQYF.

The V call is TRBV28, the J call TRBJ2-7; D gene unclear. With 4 bases removed from V and 4 bases from J, the gap between germline ends came to 17 bases. The CDR3 is 15 residues long. Germline V lookup: CDR1 MDHEN, CDR2 SYDVKM. CDR3 loop: CASSSNLGFEYEQYF. The CDR3 coding sequence is TGTGCCAGCAGTTCCAACCTGGGGTTCGAATACGAGCAGTACTTC.

This chain joins TRBV2 and TRBJ1-4; no clear D. The CDR3 consists of 14 residues. Germline CDR1 and CDR2: SNHLY and FYNNEI. With 1 base removed from V and 2 bases from J, the gap between germline ends came to 5 bases. The CDR3 DNA sequence: TGTGCCAGCAGTGAAGAGCGGACTAATGAAAAACTGTTTTTT. Encoded protein: CASSEERTNEKLFF. Based on the CDR3 plus reference TRBV2 and TRBJ1-4, the full variable domain is EPEVTQTPSHQVTQMGQEVILRCVPISNHLYFYWYRQILGQKVEFLVSFYNNEISEKSEIFDDQFSVERPDGSNFTLKIRSTKLEDSAMYFCASSEERTNEKLFFGSGTQLSVL.

The chain has TRBV4-2 and TRBJ2-2; unclear D gene. Germline assignment: CDR1 LGHNA and CDR2 YNFKEQ. V lost 0 bases, J lost 4 bases, and 3 bases lay in between. CDR3 length: 13 amino acids. The CDR3 bases are TGTGCCAGCAGCCAAGATTCCACCGGGGAGCTGTTTTTT. This gives the protein CASSQDSTGELFF.

This chain connects TRBV7-9 to TRBJ1-5; D possibly corresponds to TRBD1 (6 bases). The CDR3 has 15 amino acids. With 5 bases removed from V and 5 bases from J, the gap between germline ends came to 16 bases. Germline V CDR1 and CDR2: SEHNR, FQNEAQ (reference sequence). The CDR3 bases are TGTGCCAGCAGCCTCACAGGGCCCGGGTATCAGCCCCAGCATTTT. The encoded protein is CASSLTGPGYQPQHF.

This chain links TRBV30 with TRBJ1-1; D call uncertain. Looked up from germline, CDR1 is GTSNPN and CDR2 is SVGIG (reference sequence). Trimming stripped 2 bases from V and 8 bases from J, with 9 bases between. CDR3 size: 11 residues. The CDR3 DNA reads TGTGCCTGGAGTAGCTGGTTAGAAGCTTTCTTT. It specifies CAWSSWLEAFF.

This clone was observed a single time. This chain joins TRBV6-5 and TRBJ1-1, with D unclear. Germline V gene data show CDR1 as MNHEY and CDR2 as SVGAGI. CDR3 length: 13 residues. Trimming removed 4 bases from V and 7 bases from J, with 13 bases in between. The CDR3 region has the DNA TGTGCCAGCAGTTCCCAAGGCGGGAATGAAGCTTTCTTT. This encodes CASSSQGGNEAFF.

CDR3 nucleotide sequence: TGTGCCAGCAGCGACTCCTACCGAGCCGTCTATGGCTACACCTTC. Translation gives CASSDSYRAVYGYTF. This chain connects TRBV6-5 to TRBJ1-2, with unresolved D. Trimming left V 6 bases short and J 4 bases short, with 18 bases between. The V gene's germline CDR1 is MNHEY and CDR2 SVGAGI. The length of the CDR3 is 15 residues.

The CDR3 region is CASSLAGEFNEQFF. The DNA for the CDR3 is TGTGCCAGCAGCTTAGCGGGAGAATTCAATGAGCAGTTCTTC. The chain joins TRBV7-3 to TRBJ2-1; 7 bases align to TRBD2. CDR1 is SGHTA, CDR2 FQGTGA, per germline. The CDR3 contains 14 residues. J gave up 6 bases and V 2 bases, and 4 bases lay outside the gene matches.

The V and J genes are TRBV18 and TRBJ1-5; D is possibly TRBD1 (6 bases). Trimming took 6 bases from V and 9 from J, leaving 15 bases between them. Germline V gene data show CDR1 as KGHSH and CDR2 as LQKENI. This CDR3 is 13 amino acids long. In nucleotides, the CDR3 is TGTGCCAGCTCCCCAACGGGGGGGCGGCCCCAGCATTTT. Its translation: CASSPTGGRPQHF.

The chain uses TRBV27 and TRBJ2-3; a possible D gene is TRBD2 (5 bases). Trimming cost V 8 bases and J 2 bases, with 17 bases left between them. The CDR3 covers 15 residues. Germline CDR1 reads MNHEY; CDR2 reads SMNVEV (reference sequence). The CDR3 coding sequence is TGTGCCAGCCATGGTCCAGCAGACTACACAGATACGCAGTATTTT. This encodes CASHGPADYTDTQYF.

The genes are TRBV1 and TRBJ1-5. TRBV1 is a documented pseudogene. The CDR3 sequence is 14 residues long. This CDR3 is CTSSQPPPNQPQHF. CDR3 DNA sequence: TGCACCAGCAGCCAACCCCCCCCCAATCAGCCCCAGCATTTT.

V usage is TRBV4-1 and J usage is TRBJ2-3; TRBD2 matches at 10 bases. From germline, CDR1 is MGHRA and CDR2 YSYEKL. The CDR3 loop spans 16 amino acids. Losses at the gene ends were 0 bases for V and 5 bases for J; bases not matched to a gene: 5. CDR3 DNA: TGCGCCAGCAGCCAAGAAGCGGGAGGGCCCGGAGATACGCAGTATTTT. It codes for CASSQEAGGPGDTQYF.

CDR3 sequence reads: CSVGGLGEEQYF. CDR3 DNA: TGCAGCGTTGGGGGACTTGGGGAAGAGCAGTACTTC. The chain recombines TRBV29-1 with TRBJ2-7, with TRBD2 as a possible D gene (6 bases). Trimming shortened V by 4 bases and J by 7 bases, and 14 bases separated the two germline ends. Germline-derived CDR1 and CDR2 are SQVTM and ANQGSEA. The CDR3 contains 12 residues.

The gene calls are TRBV19 and TRBJ1-2; a possible D gene is TRBD1 (5 bases). The CDR3 covers 12 residues. Germline V gene sequence: CDR1 LNHDA, CDR2 SQIVND (reference sequence). Deletions cut 5 bases from V and 9 bases from J, with 13 bases between. The CDR3, as DNA: TGTGCCAGTAGTGACAGTTTTACTCGCTACACCTTC. Its protein product is CASSDSFTRYTF.

The chain joins TRBV30 to TRBJ1-1; D gene ambiguous. The ends were cut back, 1 base at V and 8 bases at J, with 20 bases in the middle. CDR1 is GTSNPN, CDR2 SVGIG, per germline (reference sequence). There are 15 residues in the CDR3. DNA for the CDR3: TGTGCCTGGAGTGAGAATTTCGACTACCGGCAGGAAGCTTTCTTT. Its translation is CAWSENFDYRQEAFF.

This clone has a single count. The rearrangement uses TRBV4-2 and TRBJ2-3; 11 bases map to TRBD2. This CDR3 is 16 amino acids long. The trim removed 1 base at V and 6 bases at J, leaving 6 bases unmatched. The germline CDR1 and CDR2 sequences are LGHNA and YNFKEQ. The CDR3 sequence: CASSQGIAGGPDTQYF. DNA for the CDR3: TGTGCCAGCAGCCAAGGAATAGCGGGGGGGCCGGATACGCAGTATTTT.